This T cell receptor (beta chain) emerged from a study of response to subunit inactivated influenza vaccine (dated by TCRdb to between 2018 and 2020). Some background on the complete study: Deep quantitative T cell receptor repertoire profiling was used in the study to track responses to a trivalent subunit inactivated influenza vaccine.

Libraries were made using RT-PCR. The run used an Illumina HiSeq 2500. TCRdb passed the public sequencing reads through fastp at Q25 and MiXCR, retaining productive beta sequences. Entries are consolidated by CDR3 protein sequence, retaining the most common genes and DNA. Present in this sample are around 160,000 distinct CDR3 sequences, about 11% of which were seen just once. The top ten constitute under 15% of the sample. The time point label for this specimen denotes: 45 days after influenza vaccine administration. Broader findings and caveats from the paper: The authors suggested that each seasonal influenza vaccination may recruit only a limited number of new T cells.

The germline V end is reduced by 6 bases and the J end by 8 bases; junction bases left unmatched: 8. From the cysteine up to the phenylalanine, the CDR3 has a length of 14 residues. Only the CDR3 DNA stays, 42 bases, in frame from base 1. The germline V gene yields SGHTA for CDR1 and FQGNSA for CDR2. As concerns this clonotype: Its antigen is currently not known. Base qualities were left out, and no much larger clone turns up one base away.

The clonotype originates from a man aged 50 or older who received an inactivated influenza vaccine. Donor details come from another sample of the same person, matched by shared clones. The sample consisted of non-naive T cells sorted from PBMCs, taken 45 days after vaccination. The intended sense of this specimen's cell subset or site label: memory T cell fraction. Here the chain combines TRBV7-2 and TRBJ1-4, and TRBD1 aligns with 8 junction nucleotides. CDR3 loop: CASSTGTGTEKLFF. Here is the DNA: TGTGCCAGCAGTACCGGGACAGGAACCGAAAAACTGTTTTTT.